Listed here are 30 T cell receptor beta chains from one sample, sequenced in a study of CD8 T cells in Susac syndrome. cDNA came from around 0.54 to 1 ug RNA primed by random hexamers. TCRdb itself ran the immunoSEQ multiplex PCR reads through MiXCR, one entry per CDR3 protein. The table lists roughly 150,000 distinct CDR3 sequences, about 95% of them singletons. Material: CD8+ T cells from PBMCs. The receptors originated from a human donor with multiple sclerosis.

This rearrangement joins TRBV4-1 to TRBJ2-1; TRBD2 agrees at 10 bases. This CDR3 has 15 amino acids. Unmatched junction bases numbered 7, after V lost 5 bases and J lost 6 bases. Germline loops: CDR1 MGHRA, CDR2 YSYEKL. In nucleotides, the CDR3 is TGCGCCAGCAGCTACCTAGCGGGGGCCATCAATGAGCAGTTCTTC. The encoded protein is CASSYLAGAINEQFF.

This rearrangement joins TRBV21-1 to TRBJ1-2; no DNA check was done on the table's D call, TRBD1. TRBV21-1 is a documented pseudogene. The CDR3 sequence is 14 residues long. DNA of the CDR3: TGTGCCAGCAGTGGAGGGACAGGCCTTTCTGGCTACACCTTC. The encoded protein is CASSGGTGLSGYTF.

The rearrangement uses TRBV7-9 and TRBJ1-2; no firm D call. This CDR3 spans 15 amino acids. The germline gives CDR1 SEHNR, CDR2 FQNEAQ (reference sequence). V dropped 5 bases and J dropped 6 bases, with 19 bases sitting between them. CDR3 nucleotide sequence: TGTGCCAGCAGCCGTGTTGAGCCGATTGATGATGGCTACACCTTC. This encodes CASSRVEPIDDGYTF. Drawing the rest from reference TRBV7-9 and TRBJ1-2, the complete variable domain is DTGVSQNPRHKITKRGQNVTFRCDPISEHNRLYWYRQTLGQGPEFLTYFQNEAQLEKSRLLSDRFSAERPKGSFSTLEIQRTEQGDSAMYLCASSRVEPIDDGYTFGSGTRLTVV.

This chain links TRBV30 with TRBJ2-2, with a weak D call TRBD1 (6 bases). Trimming pared 5 bases from V and 6 bases from J, leaving 7 bases between. The CDR3 runs to 11 residues. Germline CDR1 is GTSNPN and CDR2 is SVGIG (reference sequence). CDR3 DNA sequence: TGTGCCTGGCAGGGGTCCGGGGAGCTGTTTTTT. This encodes CAWQGSGELFF.

The CDR3 loop is CASSLGGGESYNSPLHF. The CDR3 nucleotides read TGTGCCAGCAGTTTAGGAGGGGGCGAATCCTATAATTCACCCCTCCACTTT. The chain combines TRBV12-3 or TRBV12-4 with TRBJ1-6; the match to TRBD1 covers 7 bases. This CDR3 is 17 amino acids long. V was clipped by 1 base and J by 1 base; unmatched bases: 4.

The chain carries TRBV15 and TRBJ1-2; TRBD1 matches at 7 bases. Per the germline V gene, CDR1 is LNHNV and CDR2 is YYDKDF (reference sequence). Unmatched junction bases numbered 12, after V lost 0 bases and J lost 5 bases. The CDR3 consists of 17 residues. The CDR3 sequence is CATSRDPDRQGWYGYTF. DNA for the CDR3: TGTGCCACCAGCAGAGACCCGGATAGACAGGGATGGTATGGCTACACCTTC.

The chain couples TRBV4-1 to TRBJ2-1; maybe TRBD2 (6 bases). The germline V and J ends were trimmed by 4 bases and 7 bases, with 17 bases remaining between them. Germline values: CDR1 MGHRA, CDR2 YSYEKL. The CDR3 covers 15 residues. The chain's CDR3 is CASSLNDGGINEQFF. As DNA, the CDR3 is TGCGCCAGCAGCCTAAACGACGGGGGAATAAATGAGCAGTTCTTC.

This chain connects TRBV7-8 to TRBJ2-1; D unresolved. V was pared by 6 bases and J by 9 bases, with 15 bases between. The CDR3 sequence is 13 residues long. CDR1 is SGHVS, CDR2 FQNEAQ, per germline. DNA of the CDR3: TGTGCCAGCAGGTCTCTCCTTGTGGGTGAGCAGTTCTTC. Translating it yields CASRSLLVGEQFF.

This clonotype was observed a few times. The gene calls are TRBV11-2 and TRBJ2-3; 8 bases map to TRBD2. This CDR3 comprises 15 residues. Per germline, CDR1 SGHAT and CDR2 FQNNGV. The V and J ends lost 3 bases and 1 base, in that order; junction bases with no gene match: 3. The CDR3: CASSFGGARTDTQYF. For the CDR3, the DNA is TGTGCCAGCAGCTTCGGGGGGGCCCGCACAGATACGCAGTATTTT.

V and J are TRBV18 and TRBJ2-7; possibly TRBD1 for D (7 bases). The CDR3 length is 15 residues. The germline V gene has CDR1 KGHSH and CDR2 LQKENI. With 0 bases removed from V and 7 bases from J, the gap between germline ends came to 16 bases. In DNA form, the CDR3 reads TGTGCCAGCTCACCACCCGGAGGGGGCGCGGGGGAGCAGTACTTC. Protein sequence: CASSPPGGGAGEQYF.

V and J are TRBV7-9 and TRBJ2-7; D call uncertain. The CDR3 sequence is 13 residues long. The V end lost 5 bases, the J end lost 1 base, and 9 bases lay between the germline ends. Germline-derived CDR1 and CDR2 are SEHNR and FQNEAQ (reference sequence). CDR3 amino acids: CASSRPGSYEQYF. CDR3 nucleotides: TGTGCCAGCAGCCGTCCCGGATCCTACGAGCAGTACTTC.

This clonotype was found once. The chain employs TRBV6-6 and TRBJ1-6; the D gene is possibly TRBD1 (5 bases). This CDR3 comprises 14 residues. The germline CDR1 and CDR2 sequences are MNHNY and SVGAGI (reference sequence). The V end was cut by 1 base, the J end by 8 bases, with 9 bases between. CDR3 protein: CASSYYGGDSPLHF. In DNA form, the CDR3 reads TGTGCCAGCAGTTACTATGGGGGAGATTCACCCCTCCACTTT.

The chain is built from TRBV29-1 and TRBJ2-7; 7 bases line up with TRBD2. There are 12 residues in the CDR3. Germline CDR1 reads SQVTM; CDR2 reads ANQGSEA. With 6 bases clipped from V and 6 bases from J, the junction kept 8 bases outside the gene matches. The DNA of the CDR3 is TGCAGCGTCATTGGGGGGGTAGGCGAGCAGTACTTC. Encoded protein: CSVIGGVGEQYF.

This clonotype was counted a few times. V and J are TRBV12-3 or TRBV12-4 and TRBJ2-1; D might be TRBD1 or TRBD2, each matching 5 bases. Trimming left V 1 base short and J 9 bases short, with 7 bases between. The CDR3 contains 12 residues. The CDR3 sequence is CASSLGGTEQFF. CDR3 DNA sequence: TGTGCCAGCAGTTTAGGGGGGACTGAGCAGTTCTTC.

The rearrangement links TRBV30 to TRBJ2-1; 8 positions match TRBD2. This CDR3 has 13 amino acids. V lost 2 bases, J lost 9 bases, and 6 bases stayed unmatched. The germline gives CDR1 GTSNPN, CDR2 SVGIG (reference sequence). Here the CDR3 reads CAWSTGGAVEQFF. The CDR3 region has the DNA TGTGCCTGGAGTACGGGGGGGGCCGTTGAGCAGTTCTTC.

The rearrangement uses TRBV15 and TRBJ1-4; D is unresolved. Germline CDR1 reads LNHNV; CDR2 reads YYDKDF (reference sequence). The CDR3 covers 15 residues. V lost 0 bases to trimming and J lost 5 bases, with 10 bases between them. Written as DNA, the CDR3 is TGTGCCACCAGCAGAGAGAAGGGCCTAAATGAAAAACTGTTTTTT. Its protein is CATSREKGLNEKLFF.

The V gene is TRBV20-1, the J gene TRBJ2-3; D gene uncertain. The CDR3 loop spans 18 amino acids. Germline V gives CDR1 DFQATT, CDR2 SNEGSKA (reference sequence). V lost 1 base and J lost 2, with 22 bases in between. The CDR3 nucleotides read TGCAGTGCTAGAGTAAGGGCCTCCAACGGGCCCTACACAGATACGCAGTATTTT. Translated: CSARVRASNGPYTDTQYF.

V gene TRBV2 combines with J gene TRBJ1-5, with TRBD1 identical over 7 bases. The CDR3 is made up of 19 amino acids. The germline CDR1 and CDR2 sequences are SNHLY and FYNNEI. The J segment lost 0 bases and the V segment lost 6 bases, leaving 17 bases of the junction unmatched. The DNA for the CDR3 is TGTGCCAGCAGAGAAACGGGACAGATTAGGTCCTCTAGCAATCAGCCCCAGCATTTT. Its translation: CASRETGQIRSSSNQPQHF.

V is TRBV3-1 and J is TRBJ2-3; 10 nucleotides line up with TRBD2. In germline, CDR1 is LGHDT, CDR2 YNNKEL (reference sequence). Unmatched junction bases numbered 8, after V lost 2 bases and J lost 3 bases. This CDR3 region has 17 residues. Here the CDR3 DNA reads TGTGCCAGCAGCCAATCCCTAGCGGGGGCTTGGACAGATACGCAGTATTTT. This encodes CASSQSLAGAWTDTQYF.

The CDR3 region is CASSPKDPPDTQYF. The CDR3 bases are TGTGCCAGCAGCCCTAAAGACCCCCCAGATACGCAGTATTTT. The V gene is TRBV11-2, the J gene TRBJ2-3; the D is unclear. The CDR3 extends over 14 amino acids. With 5 bases removed from V and 4 bases from J, the gap between germline ends came to 13 bases. Germline values: CDR1 SGHAT, CDR2 FQNNGV.

V usage is TRBV28 and J usage is TRBJ2-2; D is possibly TRBD1 (5 bases). Per the germline V gene, CDR1 is MDHEN and CDR2 is SYDVKM. CDR3 size: 14 residues. Trimming left V 6 bases short and J 0 bases short, with 8 bases between. DNA for the CDR3: TGTGCCAGCAGGGACACGACGAACACCGGGGAGCTGTTTTTT. Residues: CASRDTTNTGELFF.

The chain carries TRBV9 and TRBJ2-1; a weak D match, TRBD1 (6 bases). V lost 3 bases to trimming and J lost 8 bases, with 15 bases between them. The CDR3 totals 14 residues. Germline values: CDR1 SGDLS, CDR2 YYNGEE. The CDR3 here is CASSAHQQGDEQFF. CDR3 coding DNA: TGTGCCAGCAGCGCCCACCAACAGGGCGATGAGCAGTTCTTC.

The chain combines TRBV29-1 with TRBJ2-7; D is unclear. Germline assignment: CDR1 SQVTM and CDR2 ANQGSEA. Trimming took 4 bases from V and 0 from J, leaving 10 bases between them. The CDR3 is made up of 13 amino acids. The CDR3 spells CSVVTASSYEQYF. For the CDR3, the DNA is TGCAGCGTTGTGACCGCGAGCTCCTACGAGCAGTACTTC.

V usage is TRBV7-9 and J usage is TRBJ2-3; 8 bases are a match to TRBD2. CDR3 length equals 15 residues. J lost 2 bases, V lost 6 bases, and 7 bases had no gene match. CDR1 and CDR2 from the germline V gene are SEHNR and FQNEAQ (reference sequence). Here the CDR3 DNA reads TGTGCCAGCAGTATGGGCGGGGGGTACACAGATACGCAGTATTTT. Its protein is CASSMGGGYTDTQYF. The full variable domain, rest sourced from reference TRBV7-9 and TRBJ2-3, is DTGVSQNPRHKITKRGQNVTFRCDPISEHNRLYWYRQTLGQGPEFLTYFQNEAQLEKSRLLSDRFSAERPKGSFSTLEIQRTEQGDSAMYLCASSMGGGYTDTQYFGPGTRLTVL.

The V gene is TRBV9, the J gene TRBJ2-1; 7 nucleotides match TRBD2. The V gene's germline CDR1 is SGDLS and CDR2 YYNGEE. J gave up 2 bases and V 6 bases, and 8 bases lay outside the gene matches. The CDR3 length is 15 residues. DNA of the CDR3: TGTGCCAGCAACCCAAGCGGGGCCCCCTACAATGAGCAGTTCTTC. It translates to CASNPSGAPYNEQFF.

This chain uses TRBV12-3 or TRBV12-4 with TRBJ1-5, with TRBD1 as a possible D gene (5 bases). The CDR3 consists of 14 residues. Trimming cost V 7 bases and J 3 bases, with 13 bases left between them. CDR3: CASTQGTANQPQHF. CDR3 in DNA: TGTGCCAGCACTCAGGGTACAGCCAATCAGCCCCAGCATTTT.

The chain uses TRBV3-1 and TRBJ1-4, with D hard to call. V lost 6 bases to trimming and J lost 5 bases, with 10 bases between them. The CDR3 length is 13 residues. The germline gives CDR1 LGHDT, CDR2 YNNKEL (reference sequence). CDR3 in amino acids: CASSPRNNEKLFF. The CDR3 bases are TGTGCCAGCAGTCCACGGAACAATGAAAAACTGTTTTTT.

In its sample, this clonotype was seen once. This chain uses TRBV4-1 with TRBJ1-1; D not certain. Germline CDR1 and CDR2: MGHRA and YSYEKL. CDR3 size: 15 residues. Trimming stripped 0 bases from V and 5 bases from J, with 13 bases between. The CDR3 nucleotides read TGCGCCAGCAGCCAAGATAGGACGGCGGGGACTGAAGCTTTCTTT. Translating gives CASSQDRTAGTEAFF.

V gene TRBV24-1 combines with J gene TRBJ2-3, with 12 positions matching TRBD2. Germline CDR1 KGHDR, CDR2 SFDVKD. The CDR3 is 16 residues long. V was pared by 5 bases and J by 3 bases, with 5 bases of the junction left unmatched. The CDR3 reads CATSVGTSGGTDTQYF. The CDR3 DNA sequence: TGTGCCACCAGTGTCGGAACTAGCGGGGGGACAGATACGCAGTATTTT.

The genes are TRBV29-1 and TRBJ2-3; no reliable D call. In germline, CDR1 is SQVTM, CDR2 ANQGSEA. Trimming took 0 bases from V and 0 from J, leaving 4 bases between them. CDR3 length equals 13 residues. The CDR3 reads CSVEDKSTDTQYF. In DNA, the CDR3 is TGCAGCGTTGAAGACAAAAGCACAGATACGCAGTATTTT.